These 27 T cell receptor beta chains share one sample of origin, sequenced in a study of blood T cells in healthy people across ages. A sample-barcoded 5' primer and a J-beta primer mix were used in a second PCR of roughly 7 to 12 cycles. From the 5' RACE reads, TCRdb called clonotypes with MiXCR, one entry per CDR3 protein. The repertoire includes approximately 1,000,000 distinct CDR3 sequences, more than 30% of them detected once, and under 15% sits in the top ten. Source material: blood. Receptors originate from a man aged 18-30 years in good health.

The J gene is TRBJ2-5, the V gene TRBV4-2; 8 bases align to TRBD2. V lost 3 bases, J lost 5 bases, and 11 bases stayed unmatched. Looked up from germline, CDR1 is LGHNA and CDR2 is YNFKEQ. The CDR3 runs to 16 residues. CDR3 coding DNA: TGTGCCAGCAGCCATGGCGGGGGGCAGCTAAGCGAGACCCAGTACTTC. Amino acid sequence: CASSHGGGQLSETQYF.

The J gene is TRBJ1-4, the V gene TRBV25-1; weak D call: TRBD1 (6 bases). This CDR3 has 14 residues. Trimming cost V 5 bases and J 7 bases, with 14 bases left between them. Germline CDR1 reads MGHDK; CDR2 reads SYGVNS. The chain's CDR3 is CASSSSTGVEKLFF. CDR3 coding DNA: TGTGCCAGCAGTTCCTCGACAGGTGTTGAAAAACTGTTTTTT. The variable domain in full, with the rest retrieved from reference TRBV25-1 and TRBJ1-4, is EADIYQTPRYLVIGTGKKITLECSQTMGHDKMYWYQQDPGMELHLIHYSYGVNSTEKGDLSSESTVSRIRTEHFPLTLESARPSHTSQYLCASSSSTGVEKLFFGSGTQLSVL.

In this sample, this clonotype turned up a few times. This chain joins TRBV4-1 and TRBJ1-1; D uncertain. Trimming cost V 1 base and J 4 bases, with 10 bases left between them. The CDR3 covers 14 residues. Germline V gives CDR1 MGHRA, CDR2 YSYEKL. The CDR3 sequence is CASSQVVRFTEAFF. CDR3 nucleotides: TGCGCCAGCAGCCAAGTCGTCCGGTTCACTGAAGCTTTCTTT.

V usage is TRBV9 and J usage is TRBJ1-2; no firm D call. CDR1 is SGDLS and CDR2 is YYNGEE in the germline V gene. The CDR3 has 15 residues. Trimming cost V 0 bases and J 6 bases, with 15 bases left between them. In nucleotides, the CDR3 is TGTGCCAGCAGCGTAGATTTGGGCGGTACCCATGGCTACACCTTC. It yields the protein CASSVDLGGTHGYTF.

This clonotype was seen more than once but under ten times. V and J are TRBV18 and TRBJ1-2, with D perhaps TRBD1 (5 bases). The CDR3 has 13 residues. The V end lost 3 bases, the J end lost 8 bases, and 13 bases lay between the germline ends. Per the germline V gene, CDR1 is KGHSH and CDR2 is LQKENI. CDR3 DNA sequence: TGTGCCAGCTCACCGGACATCGCACAGGGCTACACCTTC. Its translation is CASSPDIAQGYTF.

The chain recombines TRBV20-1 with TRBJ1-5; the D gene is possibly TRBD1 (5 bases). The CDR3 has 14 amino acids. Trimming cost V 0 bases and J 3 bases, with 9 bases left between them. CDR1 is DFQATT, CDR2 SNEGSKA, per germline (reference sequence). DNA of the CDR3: TGCAGTGCTAGAGAAGACAGTACCAATCAGCCCCAGCATTTT. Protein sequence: CSAREDSTNQPQHF.

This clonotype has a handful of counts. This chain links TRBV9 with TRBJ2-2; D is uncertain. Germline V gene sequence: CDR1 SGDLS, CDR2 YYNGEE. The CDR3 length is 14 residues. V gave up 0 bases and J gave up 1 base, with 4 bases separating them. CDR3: CASSVAGNTGELFF. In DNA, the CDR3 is TGTGCCAGCAGCGTAGCGGGGAACACCGGGGAGCTGTTTTTT. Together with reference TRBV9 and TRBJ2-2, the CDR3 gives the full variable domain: DSGVTQTPKHLITATGQRVTLRCSPRSGDLSVYWYQQSLDQGLQFLIQYYNGEERAKGNILERFSAQQFPDLHSELNLSSLELGDSALYFCASSVAGNTGELFFGEGSRLTVL.

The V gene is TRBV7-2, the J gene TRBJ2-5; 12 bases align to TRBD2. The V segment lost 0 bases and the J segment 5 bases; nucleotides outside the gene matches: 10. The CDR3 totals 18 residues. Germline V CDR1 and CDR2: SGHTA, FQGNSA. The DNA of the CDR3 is TGTGCCAGCAGCTTAGCCGGGCTAGCGGGGGGGCTTCGGGAGACCCAGTACTTC. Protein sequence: CASSLAGLAGGLRETQYF.

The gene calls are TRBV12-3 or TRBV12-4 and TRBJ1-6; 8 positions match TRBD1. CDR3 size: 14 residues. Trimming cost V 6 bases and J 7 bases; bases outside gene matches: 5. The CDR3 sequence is CASRRTGSNSPLHF. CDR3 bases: TGTGCCAGCAGGCGGACAGGGTCCAATTCACCCCTCCACTTT.

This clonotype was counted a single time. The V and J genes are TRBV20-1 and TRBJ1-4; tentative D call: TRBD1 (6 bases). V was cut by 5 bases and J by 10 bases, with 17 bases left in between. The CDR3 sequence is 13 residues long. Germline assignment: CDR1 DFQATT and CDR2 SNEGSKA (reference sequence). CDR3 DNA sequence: TGCAGTGCTCTACCGATTACAGGGACAAAACTGTTTTTT. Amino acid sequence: CSALPITGTKLFF.

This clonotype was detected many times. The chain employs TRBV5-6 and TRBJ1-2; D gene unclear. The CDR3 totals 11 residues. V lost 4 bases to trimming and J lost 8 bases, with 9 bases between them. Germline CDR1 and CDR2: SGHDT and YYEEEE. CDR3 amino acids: CASSAGVGYTF. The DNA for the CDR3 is TGTGCCAGCAGCGCTGGTGTCGGCTACACCTTC.

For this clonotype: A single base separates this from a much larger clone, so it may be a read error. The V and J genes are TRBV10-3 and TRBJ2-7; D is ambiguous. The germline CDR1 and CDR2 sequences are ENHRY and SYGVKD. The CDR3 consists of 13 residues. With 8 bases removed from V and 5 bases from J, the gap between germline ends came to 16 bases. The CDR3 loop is CAILLSATNEQYF. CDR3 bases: TGTGCCATCTTGTTATCGGCCACTAACGAGCAGTACTTC.

The CDR3 DNA reads TGTGCCAGCAGTTCGAACCCCCAGGGTCAAGGATACGAGCAGTACTTC. Protein: CASSSNPQGQGYEQYF. The chain employs TRBV2 and TRBJ2-4; the D gene is possibly TRBD1 (5 bases). The J call may be mistaken, given a closer DNA end match to TRBJ2-7. The V gene's germline CDR1 is SNHLY and CDR2 FYNNEI. CDR3 size: 16 residues.

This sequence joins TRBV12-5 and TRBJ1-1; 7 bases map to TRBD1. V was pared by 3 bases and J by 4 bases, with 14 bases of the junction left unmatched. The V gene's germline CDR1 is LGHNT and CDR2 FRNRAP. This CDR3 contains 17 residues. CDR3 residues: CASGFYLHRGGSTEAFF. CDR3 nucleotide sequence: TGTGCTAGTGGTTTCTACCTCCACAGGGGAGGATCCACTGAAGCTTTCTTT. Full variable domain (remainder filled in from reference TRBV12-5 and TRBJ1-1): DARVTQTPRHKVTEMGQEVTMRCQPILGHNTVFWYRQTMMQGLELLAYFRNRAPLDDSGMPKDRFSAEMPDATLATLKIQPSEPRDSAVYFCASGFYLHRGGSTEAFFGQGTRLTVV.

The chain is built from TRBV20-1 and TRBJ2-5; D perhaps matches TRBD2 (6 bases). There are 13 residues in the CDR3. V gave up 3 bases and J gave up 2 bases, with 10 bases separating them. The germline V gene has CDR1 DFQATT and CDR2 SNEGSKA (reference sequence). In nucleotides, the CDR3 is TGCAGTGCTAGGAGGCGGGGTCAAGAGACCCAGTACTTC. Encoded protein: CSARRRGQETQYF.

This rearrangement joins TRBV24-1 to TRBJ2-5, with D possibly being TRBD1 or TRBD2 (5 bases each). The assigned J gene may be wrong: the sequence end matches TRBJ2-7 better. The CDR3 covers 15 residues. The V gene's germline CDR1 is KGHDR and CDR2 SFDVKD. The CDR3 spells CATSDSGRRPYEQYF. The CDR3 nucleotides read TGTGCCACCAGTGATTCGGGGCGCCGCCCCTACGAGCAGTACTTC.

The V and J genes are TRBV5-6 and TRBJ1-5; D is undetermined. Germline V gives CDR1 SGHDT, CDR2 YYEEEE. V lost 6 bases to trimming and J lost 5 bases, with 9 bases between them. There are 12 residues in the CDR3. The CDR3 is CASTPGDQPQHF. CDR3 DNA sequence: TGTGCCAGCACACCCGGGGATCAGCCCCAGCATTTT.

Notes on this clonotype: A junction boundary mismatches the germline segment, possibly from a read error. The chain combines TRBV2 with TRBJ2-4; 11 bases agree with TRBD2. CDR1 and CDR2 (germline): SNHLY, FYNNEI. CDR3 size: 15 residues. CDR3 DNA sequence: TGTGCCAGTGTTCCGGGACTAGCGGATAAAAACATCCAGTACTTC. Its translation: CASVPGLADKNIQYF.

The CDR3 sequence: CASSFKEGSHEQFF. In nucleotides, the CDR3 is TGTGCCAGCAGCTTTAAGGAAGGGTCCCATGAGCAGTTCTTC. The rearrangement joins TRBV7-6 to TRBJ2-1; unclear D gene. Germline loops: CDR1 SGHVS, CDR2 FNYEAQ. There are 14 residues in the CDR3. Trimming stripped 3 bases from V and 8 bases from J, with 14 bases between.

For the CDR3, the DNA is TGTGCCAGCGGACTACAAGAGACCCAGTACTTC. It translates to CASGLQETQYF. V usage is TRBV28 and J usage is TRBJ2-5; D might be TRBD2 (6 bases). V was cut by 8 bases and J by 2 bases, with 6 bases left in between. Germline loops: CDR1 MDHEN, CDR2 SYDVKM. The CDR3 sequence is 11 residues long.

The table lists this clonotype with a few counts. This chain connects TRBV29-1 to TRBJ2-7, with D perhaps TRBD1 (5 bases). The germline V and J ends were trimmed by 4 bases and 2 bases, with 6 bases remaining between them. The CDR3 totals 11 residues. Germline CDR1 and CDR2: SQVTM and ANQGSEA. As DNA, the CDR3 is TGCAGCGTTGGACAGACCTACGAGCAGTACTTC. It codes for CSVGQTYEQYF.

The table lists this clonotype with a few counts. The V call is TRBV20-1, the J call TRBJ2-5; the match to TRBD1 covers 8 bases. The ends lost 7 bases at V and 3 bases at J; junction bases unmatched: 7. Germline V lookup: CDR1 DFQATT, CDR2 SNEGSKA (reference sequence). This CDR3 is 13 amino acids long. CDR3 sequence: CSVRQGIEETQYF. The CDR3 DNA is TGCAGTGTTCGACAGGGGATCGAAGAGACCCAGTACTTC.

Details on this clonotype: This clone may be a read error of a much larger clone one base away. Here the CDR3 DNA reads TGTGCCAGCAACTTAGGGGGTTCCAAGAACATTCAGTACTTC. It translates to CASNLGGSKNIQYF. The chain links TRBV7-2 to TRBJ2-7; possibly TRBD1 for D (6 bases). The J call is in doubt because the DNA end fits TRBJ2-4 better. The CDR3 is 14 amino acids. The V gene's germline CDR1 is SGHTA and CDR2 FQGNSA.

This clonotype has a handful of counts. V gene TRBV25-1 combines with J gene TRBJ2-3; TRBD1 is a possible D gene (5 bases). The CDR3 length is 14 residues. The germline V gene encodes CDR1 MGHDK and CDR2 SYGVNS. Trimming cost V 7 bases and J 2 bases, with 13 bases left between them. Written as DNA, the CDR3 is TGTGCCAGCAACGACAGACACCTCACAGATACGCAGTATTTT. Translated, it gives CASNDRHLTDTQYF.

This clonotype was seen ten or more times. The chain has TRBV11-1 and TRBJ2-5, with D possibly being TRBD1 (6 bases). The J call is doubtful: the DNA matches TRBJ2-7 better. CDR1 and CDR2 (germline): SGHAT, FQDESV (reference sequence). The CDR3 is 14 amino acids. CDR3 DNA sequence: TGTGCCAGCAGCCTGCGACAGGACACGAACGAGCAGTACTTC. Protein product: CASSLRQDTNEQYF.

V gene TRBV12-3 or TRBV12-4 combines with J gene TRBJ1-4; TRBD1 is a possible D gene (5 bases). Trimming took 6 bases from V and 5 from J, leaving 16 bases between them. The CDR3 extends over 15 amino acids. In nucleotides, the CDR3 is TGTGCCAGCAGACCCTCGGTAGGGGCGAATGAAAAACTGTTTTTT. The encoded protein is CASRPSVGANEKLFF.

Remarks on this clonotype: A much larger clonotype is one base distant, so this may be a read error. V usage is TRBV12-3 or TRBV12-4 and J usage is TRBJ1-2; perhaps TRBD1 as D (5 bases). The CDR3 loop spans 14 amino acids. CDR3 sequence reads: CAGSFGGGGYGYTF. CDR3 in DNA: TGTGCCGGCAGTTTTGGGGGTGGTGGCTATGGCTACACCTTC.